These 9 T cell receptor beta chains originate from one sample sequenced in a study of shared clonotypes between healthy human individuals. This table comes from immunoSEQ multiplex PCR, and its TCRdb copy is limited to in-frame clones, with some not included. Of 2 million to 3 million clones listed, 80% to 95% are singletons. The sample comprised naive CD4+ T cells from PBMCs. Subset of the sample: CD45RA+ positively selected. The receptor set was obtained from a young man in good health. Some clones in this sample may be carry-over from other donors' samples.

V gene TRBV4-3 combines with J gene TRBJ2-5, with a weak D call TRBD2 (6 bases). The assigned J gene may be wrong: the sequence end matches TRBJ2-7 better. The germline gives CDR1 LGHNA, CDR2 YSLEER. The length of the CDR3 is 14 residues. CDR3 sequence reads: CASSQVTGSYEQYF. In DNA, the CDR3 is TGCGCCAGCAGCCAAGTTACCGGGAGCTACGAGCAGTACTTC.

This chain connects TRBV28 to TRBJ1-1, with D perhaps matching TRBD1 (5 bases). Trimming left V 2 bases short and J 6 bases short, with 13 bases between. Per the germline V gene, CDR1 is MDHEN and CDR2 is SYDVKM. The CDR3 runs to 14 residues. CDR3 protein: CASSLEGWGAEAFF. CDR3 DNA: TGTGCCAGCAGTTTAGAGGGATGGGGGGCTGAAGCTTTCTTT.

This chain uses TRBV7-2 with TRBJ2-3; D not resolved. CDR1 and CDR2 (germline): SGHTA, FQGNSA. The V gene lost 2 bases and the J gene lost 2 bases, with 8 bases spanning the gap. The CDR3 has 14 amino acids. CDR3 coding DNA: TGTGCCAGCAGCTTACGGTCCCTCACAGATACGCAGTATTTT. Its protein is CASSLRSLTDTQYF.

The chain combines TRBV18 with TRBJ2-1; D possibly corresponds to TRBD1 (5 bases). In germline, CDR1 is KGHSH, CDR2 LQKENI. The germline V and J ends were trimmed by 1 base and 6 bases, with 7 bases remaining between them. This CDR3 is built from 13 residues. CDR3 amino acids: CASSPLTVNEQFF. Here the CDR3 DNA reads TGTGCCAGCTCACCACTGACAGTCAATGAGCAGTTCTTC.

The rearrangement joins TRBV28 to TRBJ2-3, with a tentative D call TRBD2 (5 bases). The germline V and J ends were trimmed by 6 bases and 7 bases, with 20 bases remaining between them. The germline gives CDR1 MDHEN, CDR2 SYDVKM. The CDR3 length is 15 residues. CDR3 amino acids: CASSTVDLGVYTQYF. CDR3 DNA: TGTGCCAGCAGCACAGTCGATCTCGGGGTATATACGCAGTATTTT.

The V call is TRBV10-3, the J call TRBJ2-7; 13 positions match TRBD2. From germline, CDR1 is ENHRY and CDR2 SYGVKD. Unmatched junction bases numbered 12, after V lost 10 bases and J lost 6 bases. The CDR3 has 15 amino acids. In DNA form, the CDR3 reads TGTGCCAGCGCCGCGGGACTAGCGGGAAATGTCGAGCAGTACTTC. Translated: CASAAGLAGNVEQYF.

The V gene is TRBV18, the J gene TRBJ2-1; 7 bases line up with TRBD2. The CDR3 has 15 residues. Germline V lookup: CDR1 KGHSH, CDR2 LQKENI. V shed 6 bases, J shed 1 base, and the junction held 6 bases outside the gene matches. CDR3 nucleotides: TGTGCCAGCTCCCTTAGCGGGCCATCCTACAATGAGCAGTTCTTC. It is translated as CASSLSGPSYNEQFF.

The chain couples TRBV28 to TRBJ2-2; the D gene could be TRBD1 or TRBD2 (5 bases each). From germline, CDR1 is MDHEN and CDR2 SYDVKM. V was clipped by 1 base and J by 1 base, with 10 bases between them. The CDR3 runs 16 residues. CDR3 bases: TGTGCCAGCAGTTTATTCGGGACGGTGAACACCGGGGAGCTGTTTTTT. Translated, it gives CASSLFGTVNTGELFF.

DNA of the CDR3: TGCGCCAGCAGCTTGAGAAGGGGGACAGAGGCCTACGAGCAGTACTTC. Translating gives CASSLRRGTEAYEQYF. The chain has TRBV5-1 and TRBJ2-7, with TRBD1 matching over 7 bases. J lost 2 bases, V lost 1 base, and 9 bases had no gene match. Germline CDR1 is SGHRS and CDR2 is YFSETQ. The CDR3 runs 16 residues.